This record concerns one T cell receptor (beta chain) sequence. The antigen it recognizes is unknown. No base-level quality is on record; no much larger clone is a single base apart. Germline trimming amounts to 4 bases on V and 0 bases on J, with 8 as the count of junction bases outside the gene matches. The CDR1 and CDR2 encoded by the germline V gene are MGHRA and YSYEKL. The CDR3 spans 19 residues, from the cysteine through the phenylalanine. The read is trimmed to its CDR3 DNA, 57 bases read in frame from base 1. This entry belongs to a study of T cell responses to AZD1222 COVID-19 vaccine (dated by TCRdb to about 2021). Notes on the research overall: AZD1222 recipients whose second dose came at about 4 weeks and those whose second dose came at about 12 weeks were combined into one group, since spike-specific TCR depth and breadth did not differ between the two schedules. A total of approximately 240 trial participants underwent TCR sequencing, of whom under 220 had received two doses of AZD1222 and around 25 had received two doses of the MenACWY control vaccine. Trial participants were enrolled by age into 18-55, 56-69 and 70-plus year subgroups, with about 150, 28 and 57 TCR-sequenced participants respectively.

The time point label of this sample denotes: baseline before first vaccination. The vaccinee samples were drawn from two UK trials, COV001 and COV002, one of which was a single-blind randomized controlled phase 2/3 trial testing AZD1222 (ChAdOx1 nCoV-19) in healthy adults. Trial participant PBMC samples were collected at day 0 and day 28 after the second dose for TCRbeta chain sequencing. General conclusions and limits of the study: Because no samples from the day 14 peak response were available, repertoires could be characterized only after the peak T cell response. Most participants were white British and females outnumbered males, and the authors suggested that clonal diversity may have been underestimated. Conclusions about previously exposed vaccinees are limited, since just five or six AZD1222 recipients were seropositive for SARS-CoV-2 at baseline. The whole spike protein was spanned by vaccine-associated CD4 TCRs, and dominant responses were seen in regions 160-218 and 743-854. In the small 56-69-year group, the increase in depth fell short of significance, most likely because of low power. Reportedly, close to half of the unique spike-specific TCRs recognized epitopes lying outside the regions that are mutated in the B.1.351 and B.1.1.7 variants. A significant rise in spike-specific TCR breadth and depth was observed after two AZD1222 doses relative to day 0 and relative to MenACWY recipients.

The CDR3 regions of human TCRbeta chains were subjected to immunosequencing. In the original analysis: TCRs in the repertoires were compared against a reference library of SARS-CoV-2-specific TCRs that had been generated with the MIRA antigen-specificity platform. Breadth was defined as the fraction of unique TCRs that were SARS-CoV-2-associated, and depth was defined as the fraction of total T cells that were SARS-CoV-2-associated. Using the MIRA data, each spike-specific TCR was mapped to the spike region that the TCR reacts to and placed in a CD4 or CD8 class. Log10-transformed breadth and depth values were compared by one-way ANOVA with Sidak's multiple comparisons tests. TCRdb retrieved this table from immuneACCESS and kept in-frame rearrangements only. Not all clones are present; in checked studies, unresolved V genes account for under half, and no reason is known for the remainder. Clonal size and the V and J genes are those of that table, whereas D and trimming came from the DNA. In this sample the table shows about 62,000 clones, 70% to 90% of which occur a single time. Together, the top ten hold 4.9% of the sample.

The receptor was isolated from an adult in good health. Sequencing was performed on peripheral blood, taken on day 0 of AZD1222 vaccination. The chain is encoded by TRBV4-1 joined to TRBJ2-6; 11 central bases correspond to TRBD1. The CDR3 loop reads CASSLFWDRGSSGANVLTF. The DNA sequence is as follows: TGCGCCAGCAGCCTCTTTTGGGACAGGGGGTCCTCTGGGGCCAACGTCCTGACTTTC.